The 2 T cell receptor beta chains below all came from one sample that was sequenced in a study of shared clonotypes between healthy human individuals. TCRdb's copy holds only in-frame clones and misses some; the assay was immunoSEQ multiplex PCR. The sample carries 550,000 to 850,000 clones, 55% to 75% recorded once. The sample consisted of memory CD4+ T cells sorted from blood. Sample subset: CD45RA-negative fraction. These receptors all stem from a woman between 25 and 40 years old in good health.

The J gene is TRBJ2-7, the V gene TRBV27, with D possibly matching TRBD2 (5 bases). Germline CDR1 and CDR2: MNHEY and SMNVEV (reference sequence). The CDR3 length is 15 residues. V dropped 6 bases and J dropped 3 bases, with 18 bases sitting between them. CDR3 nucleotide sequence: TGTGCCAGCAGACCGCCTGGCGGGCGGTACTACGAGCAGTACTTC. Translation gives CASRPPGGRYYEQYF.

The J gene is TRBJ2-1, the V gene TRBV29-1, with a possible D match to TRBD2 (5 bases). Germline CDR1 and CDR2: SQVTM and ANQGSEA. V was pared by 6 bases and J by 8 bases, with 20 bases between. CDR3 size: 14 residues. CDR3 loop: CSVSPVRGIDEQFF. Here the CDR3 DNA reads TGCAGCGTATCACCCGTACGAGGGATCGATGAGCAGTTCTTC.